The TCR beta chain described here comes from a study of shared clonotypes between healthy human individuals. Overall study results and limits: Non-shared clonotypes had lower generation probabilities than clonotypes shared by all four sorted-subset donors.

The repertoire was sequenced with immunoSEQ multiplex PCR; TCRdb's copy has only in-frame clones and lacks some. The top ten clones hold 45% to 55% of a sample with just under 95,000 clones, 68% of them seen once. This clone has a handful of counts. Antigen specificity is unknown. Other DNA sequences from this sample encode an identical CDR3 as well. The CD8 memory sample joined CD45RO+ cells and CCR7-negative CD45RA+ cells. This clonotype was obtained from a man aged 25-45 years in good health. The specimen sequenced was memory CD8+ T cells sorted from blood. Subset of the sample: CD45RO+ cells pooled with CCR7-negative TemRA cells.

CDR3 protein: CASSLLGGHTGELFF. In DNA, the CDR3 is TGTGCCAGCAGTTTATTGGGGGGCCACACCGGGGAGCTGTTTTTT. This sequence joins TRBV27 and TRBJ2-2; TRBD1 or TRBD2 may be the D gene (6 bases each). V was pared by 1 base and J by 3 bases, with 9 bases between. CDR1 MNHEY and CDR2 SMNVEV come from the germline V gene (reference sequence). This CDR3 has 15 residues.